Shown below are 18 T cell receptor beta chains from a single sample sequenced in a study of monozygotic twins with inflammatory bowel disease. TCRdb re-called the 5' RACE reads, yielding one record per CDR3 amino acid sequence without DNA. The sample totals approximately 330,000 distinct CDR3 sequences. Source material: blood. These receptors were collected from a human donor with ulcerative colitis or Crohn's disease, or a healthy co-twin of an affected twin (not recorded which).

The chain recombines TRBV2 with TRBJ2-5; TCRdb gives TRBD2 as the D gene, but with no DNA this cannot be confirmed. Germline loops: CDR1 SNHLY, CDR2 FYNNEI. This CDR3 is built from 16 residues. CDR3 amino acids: CASSERPSGRGETQYF. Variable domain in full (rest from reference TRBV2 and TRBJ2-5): EPEVTQTPSHQVTQMGQEVILRCVPISNHLYFYWYRQILGQKVEFLVSFYNNEISEKSEIFDDQFSVERPDGSNFTLKIRSTKLEDSAMYFCASSERPSGRGETQYFGPGTRLLVL.

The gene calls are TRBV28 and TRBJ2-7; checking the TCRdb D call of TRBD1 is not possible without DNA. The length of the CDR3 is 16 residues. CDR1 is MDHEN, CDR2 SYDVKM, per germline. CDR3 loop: CASSRDAGSWSYEQYF.

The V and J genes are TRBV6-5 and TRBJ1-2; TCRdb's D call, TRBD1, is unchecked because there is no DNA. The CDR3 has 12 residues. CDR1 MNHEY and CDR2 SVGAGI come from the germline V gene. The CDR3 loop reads CASSKQGNGYTF.

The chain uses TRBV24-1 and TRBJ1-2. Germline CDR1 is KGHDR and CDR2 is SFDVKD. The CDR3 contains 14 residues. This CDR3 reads CATSGLEVNYGYTF.

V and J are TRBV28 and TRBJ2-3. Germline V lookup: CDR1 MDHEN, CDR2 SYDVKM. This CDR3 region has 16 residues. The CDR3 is CASSLVSTASTDTQYF.

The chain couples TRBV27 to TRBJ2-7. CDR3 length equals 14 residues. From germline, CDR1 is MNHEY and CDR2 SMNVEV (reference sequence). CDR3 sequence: CASSLSQGTYEQYF.

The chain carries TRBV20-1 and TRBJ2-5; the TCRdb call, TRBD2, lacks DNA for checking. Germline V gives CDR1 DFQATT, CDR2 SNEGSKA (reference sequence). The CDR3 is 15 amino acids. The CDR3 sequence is CSAIRRGGEGETQYF.

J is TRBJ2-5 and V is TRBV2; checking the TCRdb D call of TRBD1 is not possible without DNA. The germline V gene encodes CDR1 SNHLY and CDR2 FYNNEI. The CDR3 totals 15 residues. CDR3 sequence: CASSAPQASGETQYF.

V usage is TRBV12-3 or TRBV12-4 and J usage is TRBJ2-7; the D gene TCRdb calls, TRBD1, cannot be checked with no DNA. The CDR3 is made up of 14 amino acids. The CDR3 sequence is CASSLLQGSYEQYF.

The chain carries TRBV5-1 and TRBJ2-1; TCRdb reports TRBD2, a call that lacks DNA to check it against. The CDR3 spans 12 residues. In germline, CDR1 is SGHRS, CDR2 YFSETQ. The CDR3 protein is CASSLGENEQFF. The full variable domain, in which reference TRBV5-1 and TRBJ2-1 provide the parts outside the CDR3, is KAGVTQTPRYLIKTRGQQVTLSCSPISGHRSVSWYQQTPGQGLQFLFEYFSETQRNKGNFPGRFSGRQFSNSRSEMNVSTLELGDSALYLCASSLGENEQFFGPGTRLTVL.

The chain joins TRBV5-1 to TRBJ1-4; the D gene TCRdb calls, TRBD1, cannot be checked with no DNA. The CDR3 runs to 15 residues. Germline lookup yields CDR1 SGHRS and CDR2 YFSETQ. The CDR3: CASSLEGTENEKLFF. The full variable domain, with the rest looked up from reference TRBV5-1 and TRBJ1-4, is KAGVTQTPRYLIKTRGQQVTLSCSPISGHRSVSWYQQTPGQGLQFLFEYFSETQRNKGNFPGRFSGRQFSNSRSEMNVSTLELGDSALYLCASSLEGTENEKLFFGSGTQLSVL.

Here the CDR3 reads CASSSPGLGADEQFF. The gene calls are TRBV12-3 or TRBV12-4 and TRBJ2-1; no DNA is available, so the TRBD2 call from TCRdb remains unchecked. The CDR3 is 15 residues long.

CDR3 sequence: CASRGQGLYEQYF. The rearrangement joins TRBV6-1 to TRBJ2-7; TCRdb lists TRBD1, though no DNA is available to test this call. The germline V gene encodes CDR1 MNHNS and CDR2 SASEGT. CDR3 length: 13 residues.

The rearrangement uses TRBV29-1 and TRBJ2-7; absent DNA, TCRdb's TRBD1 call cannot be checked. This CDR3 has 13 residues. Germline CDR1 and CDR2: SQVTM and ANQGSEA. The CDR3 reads CSVPGQGAYEQYF.

CDR3 protein: CSASNVAGSYNEQFF. The rearrangement joins TRBV20-1 to TRBJ2-1. This CDR3 region has 15 residues. CDR1 is DFQATT, CDR2 SNEGSKA, per germline (reference sequence).

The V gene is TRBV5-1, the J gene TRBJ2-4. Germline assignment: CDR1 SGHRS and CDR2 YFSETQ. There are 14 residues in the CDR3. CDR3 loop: CASSLDAAKNIQYF.

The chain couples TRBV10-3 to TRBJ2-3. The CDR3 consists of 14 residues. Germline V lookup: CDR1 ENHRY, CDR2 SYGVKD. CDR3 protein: CAIRLDTNTDTQYF.

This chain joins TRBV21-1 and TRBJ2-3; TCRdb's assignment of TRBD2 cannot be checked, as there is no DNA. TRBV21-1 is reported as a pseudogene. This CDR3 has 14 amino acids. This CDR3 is CARIAGGPVDTQYF.